The 16 T cell receptor beta chains below come from one sample, sequenced in a study of blood T cell repertoires in COVID-19. Assay used: immunoSEQ multiplex PCR; TCRdb lists only in-frame clones, some missing. Of about 39,000 clones in the sample, approximately 85% were seen once. Sequencing was done on a sample of peripheral blood. The receptors were gathered from a human donor in a cohort sampled during active COVID-19.

This sequence joins TRBV14 and TRBJ1-1; D ambiguous. The V gene lost 1 base and the J gene lost 2 bases, with 8 bases spanning the gap. Germline values: CDR1 SGHDN, CDR2 FVKESK. The CDR3 totals 14 residues. CDR3: CASSQGQFNTEAFF. The CDR3, as DNA: TGTGCCAGCAGCCAAGGGCAGTTTAACACTGAAGCTTTCTTT. Full variable domain (rest looked up from reference TRBV14 and TRBJ1-1): EAGVTQFPSHSVIEKGQTVTLRCDPISGHDNLYWYRRVMGKEIKFLLHFVKESKQDESGMPNNRFLAERTGGTYSTLKVQPAELEDSGVYFCASSQGQFNTEAFFGQGTRLTVV.

The rearrangement links TRBV19 to TRBJ2-7, with a tentative D call TRBD2 (5 bases). Germline V gives CDR1 LNHDA, CDR2 SQIVND (reference sequence). The CDR3 covers 13 residues. Trimming pared 1 base from V and 3 bases from J, leaving 7 bases between. The CDR3 sequence is CASSIGGSYEQYF. The CDR3 bases are TGTGCCAGTAGTATAGGAGGGAGCTACGAGCAGTACTTC.

This chain joins TRBV13 and TRBJ1-4, with TRBD1 identical over 9 bases. CDR3 length: 14 amino acids. V lost 6 bases to trimming and J lost 5 bases; unmatched junction nucleotides: 4. Germline V gene lookup returns CDR1 PRHDT and CDR2 FYEKMQ (reference sequence). The CDR3 sequence: CASRSGTGNEKLFF. CDR3 in DNA: TGTGCCAGCAGGTCCGGGACAGGGAATGAAAAACTGTTTTTT.

V gene TRBV27 combines with J gene TRBJ2-3; 15 bases fit TRBD2. This CDR3 spans 17 amino acids. The V gene end was trimmed by 5 bases and the J gene end by 8 bases; junction bases not matched to a gene: 11. CDR1 and CDR2 from the germline V gene are MNHEY and SMNVEV (reference sequence). CDR3 coding DNA: TGTGCCAGCAGTGATGGACTAGCGGGAGGGCCTTTGGGTACGCAGTATTTT. Translating it yields CASSDGLAGGPLGTQYF.

V is TRBV5-1 and J is TRBJ2-7; 11 bases align to TRBD1. CDR3 length: 15 amino acids. The germline CDR1 and CDR2 sequences are SGHRS and YFSETQ. V dropped 0 bases and J dropped 5; count of bases not matched to a gene: 4. The CDR3 DNA follows: TGCGCCAGCAGCTTGGCGGACAGGGGGCGCGACGAGCAGTACTTC. This translates into CASSLADRGRDEQYF.

The rearrangement links TRBV3-1 (or the pseudogene TRBV3-2) to TRBJ2-3, with 11 bases aligning to TRBD2. CDR3 length equals 16 residues. Germline V gene sequence: CDR1 LGHDT, CDR2 YNNKEL (reference sequence). J lost 8 bases, V lost 5 bases, and 12 bases had no gene match. The CDR3 DNA is TGTGCCAGCAGCATCAGTAGCGGGGGGGCTTTCGGTACGCAGTATTTT. Its translation is CASSISSGGAFGTQYF.

This clone was observed a handful of times. The chain recombines TRBV19 with TRBJ2-7; TRBD1 agrees at 7 bases. Trimming took 3 bases from V and 2 from J; bases not matched to a gene: 7. CDR1 is LNHDA, CDR2 SQIVND, per germline (reference sequence). The CDR3 length is 15 residues. CDR3 amino acids: CASSMGQRKTYEQYF. The CDR3 coding sequence is TGTGCCAGTAGTATGGGACAGCGAAAGACCTACGAGCAGTACTTC.

V is TRBV2 and J is TRBJ1-1; TRBD1 might be the D (6 bases). Trimming cost V 8 bases and J 1 base, with 11 bases left between them. This CDR3 is 13 amino acids long. In germline, CDR1 is SNHLY, CDR2 FYNNEI. The CDR3 protein is CASARGPNTEAFF. CDR3 sequence (DNA): TGTGCCAGCGCCAGGGGACCGAACACTGAAGCTTTCTTT. Based on the CDR3 plus reference TRBV2 and TRBJ1-1, the full variable domain is EPEVTQTPSHQVTQMGQEVILRCVPISNHLYFYWYRQILGQKVEFLVSFYNNEISEKSEIFDDQFSVERPDGSNFTLKIRSTKLEDSAMYFCASARGPNTEAFFGQGTRLTVV.

This chain uses TRBV11-2 with TRBJ1-6, with D perhaps matching TRBD1 (5 bases). The germline V gene has CDR1 SGHAT and CDR2 FQNNGV. This CDR3 spans 15 amino acids. Trimming stripped 0 bases from V and 8 bases from J, with 11 bases between. CDR3 sequence reads: CASSLEPGLDSPLHF. In DNA form, the CDR3 reads TGTGCCAGCAGCTTAGAGCCAGGGTTAGATTCACCCCTCCACTTT.

This rearrangement joins TRBV19 to TRBJ1-4; 9 nucleotides align to TRBD1. The CDR3 spans 18 residues. V lost 5 bases, J lost 2 bases, and 12 bases stayed unmatched. CDR1 and CDR2 from the germline V gene are LNHDA and SQIVND (reference sequence). CDR3 protein: CASSQGQGFFFTNEKLFF. The CDR3 bases are TGTGCCAGTAGTCAGGGACAGGGCTTTTTTTTTACTAATGAAAAACTGTTTTTT.

The chain carries TRBV6-5 and TRBJ1-2, with 7 positions matching TRBD1. The V gene end was trimmed by 6 bases and the J gene end by 5 bases; junction bases not matched to a gene: 9. The CDR3 loop spans 14 amino acids. Per germline, CDR1 MNHEY and CDR2 SVGAGI. CDR3 sequence: CASRFPGTVYGYTF. CDR3 nucleotide sequence: TGTGCCAGCAGGTTCCCCGGGACAGTGTATGGCTACACCTTC.

V gene TRBV9 combines with J gene TRBJ2-2; no clear D. This CDR3 spans 14 amino acids. Germline V gives CDR1 SGDLS, CDR2 YYNGEE. The V and J ends lost 0 bases and 5 bases respectively, with 8 bases between them. The CDR3 loop reads CASSVGRETGELFF. CDR3 in DNA: TGTGCCAGCAGCGTAGGAAGAGAAACCGGGGAGCTGTTTTTT.

V usage is TRBV28 and J usage is TRBJ1-1, with 8 positions matching TRBD1. CDR1 MDHEN and CDR2 SYDVKM come from the germline V gene. Trimming cost V 2 bases and J 3 bases; bases outside gene matches: 5. This CDR3 comprises 15 residues. The DNA for the CDR3 is TGTGCCAGCAGTTTACCCAGGGGGCAGGACACTGAAGCTTTCTTT. This sequence encodes CASSLPRGQDTEAFF.

V gene TRBV27 combines with J gene TRBJ2-2, with D possibly matching TRBD1 (6 bases). The CDR3 is 16 residues long. Per the germline V gene, CDR1 is MNHEY and CDR2 is SMNVEV (reference sequence). V lost 3 bases, J lost 0 bases, and 11 bases lay in between. CDR3 in DNA: TGTGCCAGCAGTTTTATGACAGGTCCGAACACCGGGGAGCTGTTTTTT. Protein sequence: CASSFMTGPNTGELFF.

The rearrangement joins TRBV30 to TRBJ2-1, with D possibly matching TRBD2 (5 bases). V gave up 1 base and J gave up 7 bases, with 14 bases separating them. This CDR3 contains 14 residues. The germline V gene encodes CDR1 GTSNPN and CDR2 SVGIG (reference sequence). In nucleotides, the CDR3 is TGTGCCTGGAGTGGTTCACTAGTAAGAAATGAGCAGTTCTTC. Translation: CAWSGSLVRNEQFF. Drawing the rest from reference TRBV30 and TRBJ2-1, the complete variable domain is SQTIHQWPATLVQPVGSPLSLECTVEGTSNPNLYWYRQAAGRGLQLLFYSVGIGQISSEVPQNLSASRPQDRQFILSSKKLLLSDSGFYLCAWSGSLVRNEQFFGPGTRLTVL.

CDR3: CASSDHGTPSNQPQHF. The CDR3 DNA reads TGTGCCAGCAGTGATCACGGGACACCGAGCAATCAGCCCCAGCATTTT. The J gene is TRBJ1-5, the V gene TRBV6-4, with a weak D call TRBD1 (6 bases). With 3 bases removed from V and 1 base from J, the gap between germline ends came to 13 bases. Germline V gene data show CDR1 as MRHNA and CDR2 as SNTAGT. The CDR3 consists of 16 residues.